A selection of T cell receptor beta chains follows, all from one sample in a study of T cell changes during pregnancy in multiple sclerosis. Here immunoSEQ multiplex PCR was the method, and the copy in TCRdb shows in-frame clones only, minus some. The sample holds around 69,000 clones, about 91% seen once. Sequenced material: CD8+ T cells from peripheral blood mononuclear cells, taken before pregnancy. All receptors derive from a female donor with multiple sclerosis, enrolled in a pregnancy study. CDR3s include the opening cysteine and the closing phenylalanine or tryptophan. The D gene is left open where the match is weak. Rows give clone size only sometimes, using once, few, many, or a class for an expanded clone.

clone size	V gene	J gene	D gene	CDR3 protein	CDR3 DNA
.	TRBV7-9	TRBJ2-5	.	CASSRQSQETQYF	TGTGCCAGCAGCCGACAGTCCCAAGAGACCCAGTACTTC
.	TRBV9	TRBJ2-1	TRBD1	CASSTDRGSYNEQFF	TGTGCCAGCAGCACGGACAGGGGCTCCTACAATGAGCAGTTCTTC
.	TRBV15	TRBJ1-1	TRBD1	CATSTRQGGITEAFF	TGTGCCACCAGCACTAGACAGGGGGGGATCACTGAAGCTTTCTTT
.	TRBV9	TRBJ1-2	.	CASSVEVGVLAGYTF	TGTGCCAGCAGCGTAGAGGTGGGTGTACTAGCTGGCTACACCTTC
.	TRBV18	TRBJ2-5	.	CASSPPYREETQYF	TGTGCCAGCTCACCACCGTACAGGGAAGAGACCCAGTACTTC
.	TRBV7-7	TRBJ2-7	TRBD1	CASSFGTGGSYEQYF	TGTGCTAGCAGCTTTGGGACAGGGGGATCTTACGAGCAGTACTTC
.	TRBV2	TRBJ2-5	.	CASSDVREETQYF	TGTGCCAGCAGTGATGTCCGGGAAGAGACCCAGTACTTC
once	TRBV27	TRBJ2-6	.	CASSPGLPGANVLTF	TGTGCCAGCAGTCCAGGGCTCCCTGGGGCCAACGTCCTGACTTTC
.	TRBV18	TRBJ2-5	.	CASSRFGQETQYF	TGTGCCAGCTCACGTTTCGGTCAAGAGACCCAGTACTTC
.	TRBV7-9	TRBJ2-3	.	CASSDTPRRADTQYF	TGTGCCAGCAGCGACACCCCGAGGCGGGCCGATACGCAGTATTTT
.	TRBV7-9	TRBJ2-4	.	CASSSGTQPLQYF	TGTGCCAGCAGCTCCGGGACTCAACCTCTTCAGTACTTC
.	TRBV15	TRBJ2-5	TRBD1	CATSVTETGQGPQETQYF	TGTGCCACCAGTGTGACGGAGACAGGACAGGGCCCCCAAGAGACCCAGTACTTC
.	TRBV4-1	TRBJ1-1	TRBD1	CASSQGTGSLLRTEAFF	TGCGCCAGCAGCCAAGGGACAGGGTCCCTTCTTAGGACTGAAGCTTTCTTT
.	TRBV7-8	TRBJ2-1	TRBD2	CASSWPVAGGPGDEQFF	TGTGCCAGCAGCTGGCCGGTAGCGGGGGGGCCGGGTGATGAGCAGTTCTTC
medium-sized	TRBV29-1	TRBJ1-1	TRBD1	CSVADRGSEAFF	TGCAGCGTCGCCGACAGGGGCTCTGAAGCTTTCTTT
.	TRBV13	TRBJ2-5	TRBD2	CASSFIGTGGQETQYF	TGTGCCAGCAGCTTCATCGGGACGGGGGGGCAAGAGACCCAGTACTTC
.	TRBV9	TRBJ2-5	.	CASSVGSGGYQETQYF	TGTGCCAGCAGCGTAGGCAGCGGCGGCTACCAAGAGACCCAGTACTTC
.	TRBV7-3	TRBJ1-6	.	CASSPWVRETLCYNSPLHF	TGTGCCAGCAGCCCTTGGGTCAGGGAAACCCTTTGTTATAATTCACCCCTCCACTTT
few	TRBV30	TRBJ1-2	.	CAWSPLALTQNGYTF	TGTGCCTGGAGTCCCCTGGCCCTAACACAGAATGGCTACACCTTC
.	TRBV7-3	TRBJ2-3	.	CASSKGGGPADTQYF	TGTGCCAGCAGCAAAGGGGGGGGGCCCGCAGATACGCAGTATTTT
.	TRBV5-1	TRBJ2-7	.	CASSLLEGIQGYEQYF	TGCGCCAGCAGCTTGTTGGAGGGGATCCAAGGCTACGAGCAGTACTTC
.	TRBV9	TRBJ2-3	.	CASSVGGAETDTQYF	TGTGCCAGCAGCGTTGGAGGGGCTGAAACAGATACGCAGTATTTT
.	TRBV13	TRBJ2-3	.	CASSLLRQEPDTQYF	TGTGCCAGCAGCTTACTCCGACAGGAGCCAGATACGCAGTATTTT
.	TRBV5-1	TRBJ2-7	.	CASSFGRGSSYEQYF	TGCGCCAGCAGCTTTGGGAGGGGGAGCTCCTACGAGCAGTACTTC
.	TRBV6-5	TRBJ2-1	TRBD2	CASSLTSGGADEQFF	TGTGCCAGCAGTTTAACTAGCGGGGGGGCTGATGAGCAGTTCTTC